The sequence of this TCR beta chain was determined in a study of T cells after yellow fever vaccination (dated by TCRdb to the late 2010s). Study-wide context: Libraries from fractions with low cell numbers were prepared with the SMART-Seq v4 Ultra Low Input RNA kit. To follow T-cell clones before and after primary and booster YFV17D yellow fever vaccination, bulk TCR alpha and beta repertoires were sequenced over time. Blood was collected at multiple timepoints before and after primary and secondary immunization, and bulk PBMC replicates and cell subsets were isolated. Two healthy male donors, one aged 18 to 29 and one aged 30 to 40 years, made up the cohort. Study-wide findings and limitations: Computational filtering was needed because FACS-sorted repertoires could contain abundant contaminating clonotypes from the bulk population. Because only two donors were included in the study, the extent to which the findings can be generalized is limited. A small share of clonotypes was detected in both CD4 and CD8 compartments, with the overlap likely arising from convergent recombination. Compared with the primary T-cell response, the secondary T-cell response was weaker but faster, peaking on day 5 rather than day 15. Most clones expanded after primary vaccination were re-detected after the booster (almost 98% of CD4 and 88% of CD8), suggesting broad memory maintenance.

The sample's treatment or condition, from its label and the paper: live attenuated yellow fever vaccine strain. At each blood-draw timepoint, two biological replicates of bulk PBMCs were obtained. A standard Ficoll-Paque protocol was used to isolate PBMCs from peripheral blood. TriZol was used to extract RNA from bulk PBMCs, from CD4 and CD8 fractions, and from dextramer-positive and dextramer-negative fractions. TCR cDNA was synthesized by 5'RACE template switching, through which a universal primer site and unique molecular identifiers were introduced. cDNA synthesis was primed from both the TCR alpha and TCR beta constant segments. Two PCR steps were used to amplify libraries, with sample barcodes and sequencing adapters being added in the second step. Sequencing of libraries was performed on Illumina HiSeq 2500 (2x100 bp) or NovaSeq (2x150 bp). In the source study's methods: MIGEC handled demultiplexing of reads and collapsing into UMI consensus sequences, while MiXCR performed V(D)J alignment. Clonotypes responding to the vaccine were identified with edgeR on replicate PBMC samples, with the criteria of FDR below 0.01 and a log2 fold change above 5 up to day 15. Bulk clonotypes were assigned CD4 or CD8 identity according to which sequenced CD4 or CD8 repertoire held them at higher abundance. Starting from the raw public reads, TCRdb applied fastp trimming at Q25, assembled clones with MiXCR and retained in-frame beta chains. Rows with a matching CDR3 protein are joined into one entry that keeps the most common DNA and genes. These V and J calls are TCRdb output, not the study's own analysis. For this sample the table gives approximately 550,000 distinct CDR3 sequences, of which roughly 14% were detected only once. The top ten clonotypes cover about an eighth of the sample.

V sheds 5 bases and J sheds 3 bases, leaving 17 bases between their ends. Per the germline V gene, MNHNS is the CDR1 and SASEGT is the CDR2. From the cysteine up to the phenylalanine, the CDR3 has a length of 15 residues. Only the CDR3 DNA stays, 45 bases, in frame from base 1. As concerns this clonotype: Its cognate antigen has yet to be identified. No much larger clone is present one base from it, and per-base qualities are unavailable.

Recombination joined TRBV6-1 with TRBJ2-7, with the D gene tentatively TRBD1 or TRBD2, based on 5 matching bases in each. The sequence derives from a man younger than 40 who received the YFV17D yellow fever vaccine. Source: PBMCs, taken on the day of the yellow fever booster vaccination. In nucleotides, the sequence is TGTGCCAGCAGTCGGATTCCCGGGGCAGGCTACGAGCAGTACTTC. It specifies CASSRIPGAGYEQYF.